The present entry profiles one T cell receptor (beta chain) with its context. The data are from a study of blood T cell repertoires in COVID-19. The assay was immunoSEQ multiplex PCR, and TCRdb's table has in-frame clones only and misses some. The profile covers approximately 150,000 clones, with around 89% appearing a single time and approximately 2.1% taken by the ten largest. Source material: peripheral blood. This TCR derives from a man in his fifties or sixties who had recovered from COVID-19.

The CDR3: CASSLISGEYEQYF. The DNA for the CDR3 is TGTGCCAGCAGCTTAATTTCTGGAGAGTACGAGCAGTACTTC. The chain uses TRBV7-9 and TRBJ2-7, with D unresolved. Germline CDR1 is SEHNR and CDR2 is FQNEAQ (reference sequence). V gave up 2 bases and J gave up 4 bases, with 12 bases separating them. The CDR3 extends over 14 amino acids.